Detailed here is one T cell receptor beta chain. Its antigen is not identified. The data are from a study of resident and recirculating memory T cells in vitiligo. Study-wide results and caveats: TCR sequences were not conserved across biopsy sites or patients.

The method was immunoSEQ multiplex PCR; TCRdb's version includes in-frame clones alone and lacks a portion of them. The table lists around 70,000 clones, about 89% of them singletons. Sequenced sample: blood. The TCR originated in a male donor with vitiligo.

CDR3 residues: CASSQGPLAGGQETQYF. CDR3 in DNA: TGCGCCAGCAGCCAAGGGCCACTAGCGGGGGGGCAAGAGACCCAGTACTTC. This chain links TRBV4-1 with TRBJ2-5; 13 nucleotides align to TRBD2. This CDR3 has 17 residues. The germline V gene encodes CDR1 MGHRA and CDR2 YSYEKL. Losses at the gene ends were 1 base for V and 2 bases for J; bases not matched to a gene: 4.